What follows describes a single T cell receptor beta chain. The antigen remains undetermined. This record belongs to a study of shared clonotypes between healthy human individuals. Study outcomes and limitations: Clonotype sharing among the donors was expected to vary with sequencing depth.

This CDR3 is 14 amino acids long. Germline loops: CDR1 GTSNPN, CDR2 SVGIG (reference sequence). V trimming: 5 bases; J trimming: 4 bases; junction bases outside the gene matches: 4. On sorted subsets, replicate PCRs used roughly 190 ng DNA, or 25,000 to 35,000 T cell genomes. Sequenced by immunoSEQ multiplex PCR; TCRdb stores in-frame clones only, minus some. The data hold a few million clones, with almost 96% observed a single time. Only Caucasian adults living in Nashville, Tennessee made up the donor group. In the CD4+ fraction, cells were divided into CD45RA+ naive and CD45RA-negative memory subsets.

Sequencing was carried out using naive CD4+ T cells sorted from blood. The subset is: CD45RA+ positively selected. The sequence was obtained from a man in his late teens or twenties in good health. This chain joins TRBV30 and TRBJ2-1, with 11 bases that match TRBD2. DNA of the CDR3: TGTGCCTGGGCTACTAGCGGGAGTTACAATGAGCAGTTCTTC. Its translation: CAWATSGSYNEQFF.